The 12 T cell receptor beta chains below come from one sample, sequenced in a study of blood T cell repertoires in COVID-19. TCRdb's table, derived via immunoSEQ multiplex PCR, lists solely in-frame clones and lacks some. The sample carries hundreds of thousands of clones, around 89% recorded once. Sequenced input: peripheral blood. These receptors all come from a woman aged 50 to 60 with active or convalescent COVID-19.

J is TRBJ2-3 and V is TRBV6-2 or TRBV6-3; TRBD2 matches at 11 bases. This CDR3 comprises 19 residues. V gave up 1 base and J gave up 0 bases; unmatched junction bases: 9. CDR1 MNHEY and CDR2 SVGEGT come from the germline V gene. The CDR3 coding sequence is TGTGCCAGCAGTTACTACCTTCGGACTAGCGGGTCGAGCACAGATACGCAGTATTTT. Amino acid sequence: CASSYYLRTSGSSTDTQYF.

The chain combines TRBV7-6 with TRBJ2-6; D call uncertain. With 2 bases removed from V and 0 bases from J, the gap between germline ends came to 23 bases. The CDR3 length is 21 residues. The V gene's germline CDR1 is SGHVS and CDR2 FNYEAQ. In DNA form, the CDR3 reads TGTGCCAGCAGCTTACCTATAAAAGCAGACACCAAGAGCTCTGGGGCCAACGTCCTGACTTTC. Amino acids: CASSLPIKADTKSSGANVLTF.

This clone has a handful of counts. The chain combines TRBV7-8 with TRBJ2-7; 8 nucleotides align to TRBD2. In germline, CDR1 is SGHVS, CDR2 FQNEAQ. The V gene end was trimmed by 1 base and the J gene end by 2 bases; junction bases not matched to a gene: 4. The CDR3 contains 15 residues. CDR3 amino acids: CASSLVRGAAYEQYF. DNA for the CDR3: TGTGCCAGCAGCTTAGTGCGGGGGGCCGCCTACGAGCAGTACTTC.

In nucleotides, the CDR3 is TGTGCCAGTAGTAAGCAGGGAGGAGATGAGCAGTTCTTC. Protein product: CASSKQGGDEQFF. The chain combines TRBV19 with TRBJ2-1; tentatively, D is TRBD2 (6 bases). The germline V gene encodes CDR1 LNHDA and CDR2 SQIVND (reference sequence). With 4 bases removed from V and 8 bases from J, the gap between germline ends came to 12 bases. The CDR3 extends over 13 amino acids.

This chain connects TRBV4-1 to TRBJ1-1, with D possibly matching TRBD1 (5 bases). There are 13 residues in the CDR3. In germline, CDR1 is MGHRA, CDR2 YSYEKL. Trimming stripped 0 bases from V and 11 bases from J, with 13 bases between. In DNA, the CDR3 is TGCGCCAGCAGCCAAGATCGCGGGGACGGGGCTTTCTTT. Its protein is CASSQDRGDGAFF.

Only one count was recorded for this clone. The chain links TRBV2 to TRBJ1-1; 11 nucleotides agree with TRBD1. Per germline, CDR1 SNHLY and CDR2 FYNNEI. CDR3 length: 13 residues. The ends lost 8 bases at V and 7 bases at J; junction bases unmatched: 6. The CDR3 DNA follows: TGTGCCAGCTCGGACAGGGGGCAAGGTGAAGCTTTCTTT. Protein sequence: CASSDRGQGEAFF.

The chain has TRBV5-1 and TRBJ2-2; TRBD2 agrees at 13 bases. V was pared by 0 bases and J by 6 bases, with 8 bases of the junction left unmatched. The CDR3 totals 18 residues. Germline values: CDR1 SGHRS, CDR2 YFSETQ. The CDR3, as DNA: TGCGCCAGCAGCTTGGCCCAAACTAGCGGGAGGGTGTCCGGGGAGCTGTTTTTT. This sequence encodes CASSLAQTSGRVSGELFF.

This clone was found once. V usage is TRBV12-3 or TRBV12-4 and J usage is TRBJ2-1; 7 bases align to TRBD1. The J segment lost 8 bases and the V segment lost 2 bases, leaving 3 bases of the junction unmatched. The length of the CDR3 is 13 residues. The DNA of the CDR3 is TGTGCCAGCAGTTTAAGGGGGCTGGATGAGCAGTTCTTC. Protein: CASSLRGLDEQFF.

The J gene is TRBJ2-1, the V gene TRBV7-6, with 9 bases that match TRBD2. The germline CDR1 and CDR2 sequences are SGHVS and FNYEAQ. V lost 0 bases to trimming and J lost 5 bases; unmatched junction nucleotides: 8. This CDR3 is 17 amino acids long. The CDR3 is CASSLANSGSPDNEQFF. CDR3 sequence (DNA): TGTGCCAGCAGCTTAGCGAATAGCGGGAGCCCCGACAATGAGCAGTTCTTC. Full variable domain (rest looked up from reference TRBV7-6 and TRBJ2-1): GAGVSQSPRYKVTKRGQDVALRCDPISGHVSLYWYRQALGQGPEFLTYFNYEAQQDKSGLPNDRFSAERPEGSISTLTIQRTEQRDSAMYRCASSLANSGSPDNEQFFGPGTRLTVL.

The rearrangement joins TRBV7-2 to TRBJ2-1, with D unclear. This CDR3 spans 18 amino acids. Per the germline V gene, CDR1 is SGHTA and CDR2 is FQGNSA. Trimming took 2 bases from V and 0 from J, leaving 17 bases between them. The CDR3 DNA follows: TGTGCCAGCAGCTTAACCCTAAATAACCCTGGCTCCTACAATGAGCAGTTCTTC. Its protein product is CASSLTLNNPGSYNEQFF.

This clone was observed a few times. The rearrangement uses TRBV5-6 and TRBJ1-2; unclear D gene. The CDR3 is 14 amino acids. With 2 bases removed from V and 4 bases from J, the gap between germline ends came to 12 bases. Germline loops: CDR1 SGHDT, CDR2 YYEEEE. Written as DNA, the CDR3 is TGTGCCAGCAGCTTAGGAGGGTCTTTCTATGGCTACACCTTC. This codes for CASSLGGSFYGYTF.

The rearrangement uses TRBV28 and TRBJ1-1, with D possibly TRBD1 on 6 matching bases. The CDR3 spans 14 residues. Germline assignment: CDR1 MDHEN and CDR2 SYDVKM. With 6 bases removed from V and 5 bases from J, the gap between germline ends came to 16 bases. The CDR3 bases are TGTGCCAGCAGCCTGGGGGGGCGGTGGACTGAAGCTTTCTTT. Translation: CASSLGGRWTEAFF.